Below, 32 T cell receptor beta chains from the same sample are listed, as sequenced in a study of cytomegalovirus exposure and HLA in healthy donors. Use of 60 Vbeta and 13 Jbeta primers characterized the PCR. Assay used: immunoSEQ multiplex PCR; TCRdb lists only in-frame clones, some missing. The repertoire has about 140,000 clones, approximately 80% of them found once; the top ten carry 3.5% to 5.5%. Material for sequencing was PBMCs. The receptors shown here come from a woman in her 40s in good health and CMV-seropositive.

The CDR3: CASSLERVWGEGTDTQYF. CDR3 DNA sequence: TGTGCCAGCAGTTTAGAACGGGTTTGGGGAGAGGGCACAGATACGCAGTATTTT. The chain is built from TRBV28 and TRBJ2-3, with TRBD2 as a possible D gene (5 bases). The V end lost 2 bases, the J end lost 1 base, and 19 bases lay between the germline ends. Germline V gene sequence: CDR1 MDHEN, CDR2 SYDVKM. CDR3 size: 18 residues.

The rearrangement joins TRBV28 to TRBJ1-4, with D perhaps matching TRBD1 (5 bases). Trimming removed 3 bases from V and 4 bases from J, with 12 bases in between. This CDR3 contains 15 residues. Germline lookup yields CDR1 MDHEN and CDR2 SYDVKM. The CDR3 DNA follows: TGTGCCAGCAGTTTCCCGCAGGGATTTAATGAAAAACTGTTTTTT. Translated, it gives CASSFPQGFNEKLFF.

This clone has more than one count but fewer than ten. This chain links TRBV23-1 with TRBJ2-3; 12 bases align to TRBD1. TRBV23-1 qualifies as an ORF whose function is uncertain. Trimming removed 3 bases from V and 0 bases from J; junction bases left unmatched: 22. The CDR3 sequence is 23 residues long. CDR3 sequence reads: CASSQWDRGQRGISVLSTDTQYF. In DNA form, the CDR3 reads TGCGCCAGCAGTCAGTGGGACAGGGGGCAACGAGGAATAAGTGTGCTTAGCACAGATACGCAGTATTTT.

The V gene is TRBV19, the J gene TRBJ1-2; the match to TRBD1 covers 9 bases. This CDR3 has 15 amino acids. Germline-derived CDR1 and CDR2 are LNHDA and SQIVND (reference sequence). Trimming cost V 4 bases and J 4 bases; bases outside gene matches: 7. The DNA of the CDR3 is TGTGCCAGTAGTACTCCGGGACAGGGCTCCTATGGCTACACCTTC. Protein sequence: CASSTPGQGSYGYTF.

This chain links TRBV5-4 with TRBJ2-3; perhaps TRBD2 as D (6 bases). From germline, CDR1 is SGHNT and CDR2 YYREEE (reference sequence). The CDR3 extends over 14 amino acids. V was clipped by 4 bases and J by 3 bases, with 12 bases between them. Written as DNA, the CDR3 is TGTGCCAGCAGCCGCGCGGGGAGAACAGATACGCAGTATTTT. Amino acids: CASSRAGRTDTQYF.

This chain joins TRBV30 and TRBJ1-5; D gene uncertain. V was shortened by 2 bases and J by 5 bases, with 16 bases between the two germline ends. This CDR3 spans 15 amino acids. Germline CDR1 is GTSNPN and CDR2 is SVGIG (reference sequence). CDR3 in amino acids: CAWSRSALRDQPQHF. The CDR3, as DNA: TGTGCCTGGAGTAGGAGTGCCTTGCGGGATCAGCCCCAGCATTTT.

The rearrangement joins TRBV4-3 to TRBJ2-2, with TRBD2 as a possible D gene (5 bases). V was cut by 3 bases and J by 8 bases, with 13 bases left in between. Looked up from germline, CDR1 is LGHNA and CDR2 is YSLEER. This CDR3 comprises 14 residues. CDR3 sequence reads: CASSQGSGLGELFF. CDR3 DNA: TGCGCCAGCAGCCAGGGTTCGGGGTTAGGGGAGCTGTTTTTT.

The chain recombines TRBV18 with TRBJ1-1; 7 bases are a match to TRBD1. The CDR3 spans 12 residues. Germline CDR1 KGHSH, CDR2 LQKENI. With V trimmed by 5 bases and J by 7 bases, 4 bases remained unmatched. The CDR3 region is CASSSRQGEAFF. In DNA form, the CDR3 reads TGTGCCAGCTCATCAAGACAGGGTGAAGCTTTCTTT.

The chain links TRBV6-6 to TRBJ1-4; TRBD1 aligns across 8 bases. The CDR3 has 13 residues. Germline CDR1 and CDR2: MNHNY and SVGAGI (reference sequence). V lost 3 bases, J lost 12 bases, and 6 bases stayed unmatched. For the CDR3, the DNA is TGTGCCAGCAGTTATTGGCAGGGGGCTGAACTGTTTTTT. Protein: CASSYWQGAELFF.

V usage is TRBV19 and J usage is TRBJ1-1, with D possibly matching TRBD1 (5 bases). Trimming stripped 3 bases from V and 4 bases from J, with 12 bases between. CDR1 and CDR2 (germline): LNHDA, SQIVND (reference sequence). The CDR3 covers 14 residues. DNA for the CDR3: TGTGCCAGTAGTATCGACAGACAAGTCACTGAAGCTTTCTTT. Amino acids: CASSIDRQVTEAFF.

The chain couples TRBV15 to TRBJ1-1; D not certain. The CDR3 consists of 13 residues. Germline V gives CDR1 LNHNV, CDR2 YYDKDF (reference sequence). V lost 1 base and J 5 bases, leaving 8 bases between the germline ends. In nucleotides, the CDR3 is TGTGCCACCAGCAGAGCCCGCGAGACTGAAGCTTTCTTT. Protein product: CATSRARETEAFF.

The CDR3 coding sequence is TGTGCCAGCAGTTACACGGTTGAGACCCAGTACTTC. Protein sequence: CASSYTVETQYF. This chain connects TRBV6-5 to TRBJ2-5; no definite D call. Germline loops: CDR1 MNHEY, CDR2 SVGAGI. V shed 2 bases and J shed 5 bases, with 6 bases lying between them. The CDR3 extends over 12 amino acids.

The chain links TRBV5-1 to TRBJ1-6; 7 positions match TRBD1. The germline V gene encodes CDR1 SGHRS and CDR2 YFSETQ. The J segment lost 6 bases and the V segment lost 0 bases, leaving 3 bases of the junction unmatched. The CDR3 covers 15 residues. Here the CDR3 reads CASSLGQGVNSPLHF. CDR3 coding DNA: TGCGCCAGCAGCTTGGGACAGGGAGTTAATTCACCCCTCCACTTT.

The chain joins TRBV19 to TRBJ2-7, with 10 positions matching TRBD2. The CDR3 runs to 17 residues. The germline CDR1 and CDR2 sequences are LNHDA and SQIVND (reference sequence). The V gene end was trimmed by 4 bases and the J gene end by 3 bases; junction bases not matched to a gene: 12. DNA for the CDR3: TGTGCCAGTAGTAGTCTATTATTAGCGGGAGGTATCTACGAGCAGTACTTC. Encoded protein: CASSSLLLAGGIYEQYF.

The rearrangement joins TRBV29-1 to TRBJ1-1; D possibly corresponds to TRBD1 (5 bases). The CDR3 runs to 12 residues. The germline gives CDR1 SQVTM, CDR2 ANQGSEA. Trimming took off 6 bases at V and 0 bases at J, with 8 bases between the two ends. The CDR3 sequence: CSVETVNTEAFF. The CDR3 DNA is TGCAGCGTGGAGACAGTGAACACTGAAGCTTTCTTT.

V usage is TRBV12-5 and J usage is TRBJ1-1, with 7 bases identical to TRBD1. Germline V gene data show CDR1 as LGHNT and CDR2 as FRNRAP. The CDR3 sequence is 15 residues long. J gave up 5 bases and V 6 bases, and 12 bases lay outside the gene matches. The CDR3 loop reads CASGPGGTVVTEAFF. CDR3 DNA sequence: TGTGCTAGTGGACCCGGAGGGACAGTGGTTACTGAAGCTTTCTTT.

The chain combines TRBV27 with TRBJ1-5; TRBD1 aligns across 8 bases. The CDR3 has 14 residues. In germline, CDR1 is MNHEY, CDR2 SMNVEV (reference sequence). The V segment lost 6 bases and the J segment 0 bases; nucleotides outside the gene matches: 1. This CDR3 reads CASRGQGSNQPQHF. DNA of the CDR3: TGTGCCAGCAGAGGACAGGGTAGCAATCAGCCCCAGCATTTT.

The rearrangement uses TRBV19 and TRBJ1-1; no reliable D call. CDR3 size: 12 residues. In germline, CDR1 is LNHDA, CDR2 SQIVND (reference sequence). Trimming took 0 bases from V and 6 from J, leaving 5 bases between them. The CDR3 coding sequence is TGTGCCAGTAGTATAGAGTCCTCTGAAGCTTTCTTT. The encoded protein is CASSIESSEAFF.

This clone was recorded a few times. The chain is built from TRBV6-5 and TRBJ1-5; TRBD1 aligns across 9 bases. Unmatched junction bases numbered 2, after V lost 2 bases and J lost 3 bases. Germline CDR1 and CDR2: MNHEY and SVGAGI. This CDR3 spans 15 amino acids. CDR3 coding DNA: TGTGCCAGCAGTTACGGGACAGGGAACAATCAGCCCCAGCATTTT. Amino acid sequence: CASSYGTGNNQPQHF.

V is TRBV5-5 and J is TRBJ1-1; D is possibly TRBD1 (5 bases). The CDR3 covers 12 residues. Looked up from germline, CDR1 is SGHKS and CDR2 is YYEKEE (reference sequence). With 5 bases removed from V and 4 bases from J, the gap between germline ends came to 9 bases. CDR3 residues: CASRRDFTEAFF. The CDR3, as DNA: TGTGCCAGCAGGCGGGACTTCACTGAAGCTTTCTTT.

V is TRBV5-6 and J is TRBJ2-7; TRBD1 aligns across 7 bases. The ends lost 4 bases at V and 2 bases at J; junction bases unmatched: 3. CDR1 and CDR2 from the germline V gene are SGHDT and YYEEEE. This CDR3 region has 13 residues. DNA for the CDR3: TGTGCCAGCAGCCCGGGACAGCCCTACGAGCAGTACTTC. Translation: CASSPGQPYEQYF. The variable domain in full, completed from reference TRBV5-6 and TRBJ2-7, reads DAGVTQSPTHLIKTRGQQVTLRCSPKSGHDTVSWYQQALGQGPQFIFQYYEEEERQRGNFPDRFSGHQFPNYSSELNVNALLLGDSALYLCASSPGQPYEQYFGPGTRLTVT.

The rearrangement joins TRBV19 to TRBJ2-7, with 8 bases matching TRBD1. V gave up 1 base and J gave up 5 bases; unmatched junction bases: 7. From germline, CDR1 is LNHDA and CDR2 SQIVND (reference sequence). The length of the CDR3 is 15 residues. The CDR3 DNA sequence: TGTGCCAGTAGTATAGCCGGACAGGGTACCCACGAGCAGTACTTC. It codes for CASSIAGQGTHEQYF.

This sequence joins TRBV15 and TRBJ1-2; possibly TRBD1 for D (5 bases). V lost 4 bases and J lost 5, with 20 bases in between. Per germline, CDR1 LNHNV and CDR2 YYDKDF (reference sequence). The CDR3 sequence is 16 residues long. The CDR3 here is CATSTRKQVEFYGYTF. In DNA, the CDR3 is TGTGCCACCAGCACTCGAAAACAGGTTGAATTTTATGGCTACACCTTC.

The gene calls are TRBV9 and TRBJ2-7; 11 nucleotides match TRBD2. Germline-derived CDR1 and CDR2 are SGDLS and YYNGEE. This CDR3 is 15 amino acids long. V gave up 2 bases and J gave up 1 base; unmatched junction bases: 2. CDR3 sequence reads: CASSVGTSGSYEQYF. CDR3 DNA sequence: TGTGCCAGCAGCGTCGGGACTAGCGGTTCCTACGAGCAGTACTTC. The entire variable domain, with the rest obtained from reference TRBV9 and TRBJ2-7, is as follows: DSGVTQTPKHLITATGQRVTLRCSPRSGDLSVYWYQQSLDQGLQFLIQYYNGEERAKGNILERFSAQQFPDLHSELNLSSLELGDSALYFCASSVGTSGSYEQYFGPGTRLTVT.

In the case of this clone: Germline and junction disagree at one end, which may indicate a read error. This chain connects TRBV6-1 to TRBJ2-1; possibly TRBD2 for D (5 bases). Germline V gene data show CDR1 as MNHNS and CDR2 as SASEGT. The CDR3 length is 15 residues. In DNA form, the CDR3 reads TGTGCCAGCGGTGAGGGCTTCAGCTCCTACAATGAGCAGTTCTTC. Translated, it gives CASGEGFSSYNEQFF.

This clone has just one count. The V call is TRBV5-1, the J call TRBJ1-4, with 7 bases identical to TRBD1. Germline loops: CDR1 SGHRS, CDR2 YFSETQ. This CDR3 spans 14 amino acids. The V and J ends lost 5 bases and 3 bases, in that order; junction bases with no gene match: 4. The CDR3 protein is CASRTGRSNEKLFF. CDR3 DNA sequence: TGCGCCAGCAGGACAGGGCGGTCTAATGAAAAACTGTTTTTT. Variable domain in full (rest from reference TRBV5-1 and TRBJ1-4): KAGVTQTPRYLIKTRGQQVTLSCSPISGHRSVSWYQQTPGQGLQFLFEYFSETQRNKGNFPGRFSGRQFSNSRSEMNVSTLELGDSALYLCASRTGRSNEKLFFGSGTQLSVL.

In DNA, the CDR3 is TGTGCCAGCAGCTCGTCCGGGACAGGGAGTATGGAGCAGTACTTC. This codes for CASSSSGTGSMEQYF. V is TRBV7-9 and J is TRBJ2-7; TRBD1 matches 9 bases. The CDR3 length is 15 residues. V dropped 4 bases and J dropped 7; count of bases not matched to a gene: 11. Germline V gene lookup returns CDR1 SEHNR and CDR2 FQNEAQ (reference sequence).

The J gene is TRBJ2-2, the V gene TRBV15; D is uncertain. The ends were cut back, 0 bases at V and 5 bases at J, with 10 bases in the middle. Germline loops: CDR1 LNHNV, CDR2 YYDKDF (reference sequence). CDR3 length: 15 amino acids. The CDR3, as DNA: TGTGCCACCAGCAGAGATCAACTAATGACCGGGGAGCTGTTTTTT. Translation gives CATSRDQLMTGELFF.

The chain couples TRBV11-2 to TRBJ2-1; D might be TRBD2 (6 bases). This CDR3 comprises 16 residues. Germline CDR1 and CDR2: SGHAT and FQNNGV. V lost 5 bases and J lost 3, with 17 bases in between. In nucleotides, the CDR3 is TGTGCCAGCAGCCCCCGGGGGTGGCAGGTCTACAATGAGCAGTTCTTC. It yields the protein CASSPRGWQVYNEQFF.

V and J are TRBV29-1 and TRBJ1-4; 9 nucleotides line up with TRBD1. The CDR3 runs 12 residues. The ends lost 7 bases at V and 8 bases at J; junction bases unmatched: 5. Germline CDR1 and CDR2: SQVTM and ANQGSEA. As DNA, the CDR3 is TGCAGCGGGAGGACAGGGGAGGAAAAACTGTTTTTT. Protein product: CSGRTGEEKLFF. The entire variable domain, with the rest obtained from reference TRBV29-1 and TRBJ1-4, is as follows: SAVISQKPSRDICQRGTSLTIQCQVDSQVTMMFWYRQQPGQSLTLIATANQGSEATYESGFVIDKFPISRPNLTFSTLTVSNMSPEDSSIYLCSGRTGEEKLFFGSGTQLSVL.

The chain is built from TRBV28 and TRBJ1-2; possible D gene TRBD1, 6 bases. V lost 6 bases to trimming and J lost 4 bases, with 18 bases between them. This CDR3 has 15 residues. The germline CDR1 and CDR2 sequences are MDHEN and SYDVKM. CDR3 in DNA: TGTGCCAGCAGAGGCGGATCCAGGGGCTTCTATGGCTACACCTTC. This encodes CASRGGSRGFYGYTF.

The J gene is TRBJ1-1, the V gene TRBV5-6; tentative D call: TRBD1 (5 bases). The V end was cut by 4 bases, the J end by 4 bases, with 20 bases between. Per the germline V gene, CDR1 is SGHDT and CDR2 is YYEEEE. This CDR3 has 16 residues. CDR3 sequence (DNA): TGTGCCAGCAGCCCCCTAGTATGGGGGGGAAGCACTGAAGCTTTCTTT. Translating it yields CASSPLVWGGSTEAFF.